This TCR beta chain was found in a study of metastatic and nonmetastatic thyroid tumors. Across the study: The comparison covered peripheral blood and tumor or nodule tissue in malignant and benign thyroid patients.

The entire patient cohort was treatment-naive prior to thyroid surgery. The CDR3 extends over 14 amino acids. Trimming left V 4 bases short and J 5 bases short, with 12 bases between. Germline CDR1 MNHNS, CDR2 SASEGT. Whole-study findings and limits: Reported TCR beta diversity, measured in blood and tumor, was significantly higher for malignant thyroid tumors than for benign nodules.

Per the authors' pipeline: CDR3 was compared across clinicopathological groups, and the resulting differences were used to build a distant-metastasis classifier for papillary thyroid cancer. From the PCR reads, TCRdb re-called clones with MiXCR. TCRdb's processing, not the authors', yielded these V and J calls. The table lists roughly 30,000 clones, 18% of them singletons. This clone appeared many times. Its antigen is unidentified. The chain employs TRBV6-1 and TRBJ2-4; TRBD2 might be the D (7 bases). The receptor was isolated from a female donor with papillary thyroid cancer or a benign thyroid nodule (not recorded which). Some clones in this sample may be carry-over from other donors' samples. Sample: blood. CDR3 amino acids: CASSAKGGENIQYF. In nucleotides, the CDR3 is TGTGCCAGCAGTGCCAAGGGGGGGGAAAACATTCAGTACTTC.